This T cell receptor (beta chain) came from a study of CD8 T cells in Susac syndrome. Random hexamers served to reverse transcribe roughly 0.45 to 1 ug RNA. The immunoSEQ assay covered 54 Vbeta and 13 Jbeta segments for CDR3. In TCRdb, the immunoSEQ multiplex PCR reads were re-called with MiXCR into one record per CDR3 protein. The data show about 200,000 distinct CDR3 sequences, over 85% seen once. Trimming shortened V by 3 bases and J by 8 bases, and 14 bases separated the two germline ends. The germline gives CDR1 MNHEY, CDR2 SVGAGI. The CDR3 has 14 amino acids. The sequenced sample consisted of CD4+ T cells from PBMCs. V usage is TRBV6-5 and J usage is TRBJ2-1; D possibly corresponds to TRBD2 (6 bases). This TCR derives from a human donor in good health. In nucleotides, the CDR3 is TGTGCCAGCAGTTATGAGGCGGGGACCGATGAGCAGTTCTTC. Amino acids: CASSYEAGTDEQFF.